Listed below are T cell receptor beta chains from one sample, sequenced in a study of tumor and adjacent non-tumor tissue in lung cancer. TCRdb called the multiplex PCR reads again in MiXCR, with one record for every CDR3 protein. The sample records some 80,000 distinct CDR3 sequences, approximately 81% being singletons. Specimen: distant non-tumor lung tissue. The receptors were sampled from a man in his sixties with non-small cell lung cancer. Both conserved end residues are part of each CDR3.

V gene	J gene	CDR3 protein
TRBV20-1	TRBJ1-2	CCAREWAGDAYGYTF
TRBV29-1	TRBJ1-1	CSVEGRVTEPFF
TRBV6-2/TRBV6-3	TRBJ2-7	CASSFTLASYEQYF
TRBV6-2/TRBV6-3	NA	CASSPSATQAQYF
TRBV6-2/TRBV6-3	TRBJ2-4	CASSYGIAGAGKNIQYF
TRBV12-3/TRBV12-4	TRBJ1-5	CACQSRHTEPQHF
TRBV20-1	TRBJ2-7	CSVGGRESREQYF
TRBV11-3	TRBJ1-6	CASSFEGNSTLHF
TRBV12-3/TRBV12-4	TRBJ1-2	CVSSLQGVGNYGYTF
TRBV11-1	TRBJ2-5	CASSLNGQNQETQYF
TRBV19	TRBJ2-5	CASSMAHPETQYF
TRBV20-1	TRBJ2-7	CSVRENRGEQYF
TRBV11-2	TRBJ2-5	CASSSGHVLDTQYF
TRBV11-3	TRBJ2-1	CGSSLGLLREQFF
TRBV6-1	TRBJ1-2	CASNASGGDYGYTF
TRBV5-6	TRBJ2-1	CASSLLSGKQFF
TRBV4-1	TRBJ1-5	CASSQIQGDPNQPQHF
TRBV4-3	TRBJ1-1	CTSSQDHSQSNTEAFF
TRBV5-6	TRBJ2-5	CASGLAAGKKTQYF
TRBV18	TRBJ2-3	CASSSSLGFGKDTQYF
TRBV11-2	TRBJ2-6	CVGSLVPKDRPSGANVMSF
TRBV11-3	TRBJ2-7	CASSSGMRSELYF
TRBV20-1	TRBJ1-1	CSVTLGVLITEAFF
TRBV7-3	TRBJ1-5	CASSLMRDGYNQPQHF
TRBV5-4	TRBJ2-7	CASSSGGTSATYERYF
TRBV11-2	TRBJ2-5	CADSSGQVQETQYF
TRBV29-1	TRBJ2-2	CIVVARNTGELFF
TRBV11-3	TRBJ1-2	CAGSLVWGYTF
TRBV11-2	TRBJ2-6	CASSLLPKDRSSGANVLTF